This T cell receptor beta chain was sequenced for a study of blood T cell repertoires in COVID-19. For the study at large: Spain, Italy and the United States supplied samples that represented acute and convalescent COVID-19. Sample material is recorded as cDNA or gDNA derived from T cells, B-cell-depleted T cells, or PBMCs.

Germline V CDR1 and CDR2: MDHEN, SYDVKM. The length of the CDR3 is 14 residues. V gave up 6 bases and J gave up 8 bases, with 19 bases separating them. In the study's own analysis: Reference gene primer amplification gave estimated nucleated cell counts. The assay was immunoSEQ multiplex PCR, and TCRdb's table has in-frame clones only and misses some. D and trimming were read from the DNA, whereas the V and J calls and clone size are those reported in that table. The table has about 140,000 clones, about 77% seen once. The clonotype was recovered from a woman aged 50 to 60 with active or convalescent COVID-19. Sequences were obtained from peripheral blood. The rearrangement links TRBV28 to TRBJ1-2, with D unresolved. The DNA for the CDR3 is TGTGCCAGCAGCTCGGTTGGAACTGGGGAGGGCTACACCTTC. It codes for CASSSVGTGEGYTF.